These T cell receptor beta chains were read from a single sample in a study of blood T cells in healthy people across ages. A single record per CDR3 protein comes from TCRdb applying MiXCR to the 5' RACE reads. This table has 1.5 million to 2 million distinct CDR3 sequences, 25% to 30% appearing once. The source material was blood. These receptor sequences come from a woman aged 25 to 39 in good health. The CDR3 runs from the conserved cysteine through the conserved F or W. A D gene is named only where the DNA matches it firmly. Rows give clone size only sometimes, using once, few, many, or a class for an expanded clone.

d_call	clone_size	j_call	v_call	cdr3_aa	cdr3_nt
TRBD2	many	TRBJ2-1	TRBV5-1	CASSPFGTRSSYNEQFF	TGCGCCAGCAGCCCATTCGGGACTAGGAGCTCCTACAATGAGCAGTTCTTC
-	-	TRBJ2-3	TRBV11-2	CASSPRGWDTQYF	TGTGCCAGCAGCCCTAGGGGTTGGGATACGCAGTATTTT
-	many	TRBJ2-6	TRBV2	CASSQPTAGANVLTF	TGTGCCAGCAGTCAACCCACAGCTGGGGCCAACGTCCTGACTTTC
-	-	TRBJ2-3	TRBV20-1	CSASLQGTQYF	TGCAGTGCTAGCCTGCAGGGTACGCAGTATTTT
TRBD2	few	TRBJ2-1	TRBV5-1	CASSSNWRTSGRNEQFF	TGCGCCAGCAGCTCGAATTGGCGGACTAGCGGGAGGAATGAGCAGTTCTTC
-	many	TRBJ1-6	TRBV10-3	CASRDGNSPLHF	TGTGCCTCCAGGGACGGGAATTCACCCCTCCACTTT
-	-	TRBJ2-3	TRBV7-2	CASSLGVGASTDTQYF	TGTGCCAGCAGCTTAGGGGTAGGGGCTAGCACAGATACGCAGTATTTT
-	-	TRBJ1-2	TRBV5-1	CASSLDSYLKGYTF	TGCGCCAGCAGCTTGGACAGCTACTTAAAAGGCTACACCTTC
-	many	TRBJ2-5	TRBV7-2	CASSLQPFETQYF	TGTGCCAGCAGCTTACAGCCTTTCGAGACCCAGTACTTC
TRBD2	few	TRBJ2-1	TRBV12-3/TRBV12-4	CASDLSGRAPEQFF	TGTGCCAGCGACCTTAGCGGGAGGGCGCCCGAGCAGTTCTTC
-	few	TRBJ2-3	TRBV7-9	CASSLGLTGDTQYF	TGTGCCAGCAGCTTAGGCCTCACCGGAGATACGCAGTATTTT
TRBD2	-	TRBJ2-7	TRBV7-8	CASSFLAGGLGNARYEQYF	TGTGCCAGCAGCTTCTTAGCGGGAGGGCTAGGAAACGCCAGGTACGAGCAGTACTTC
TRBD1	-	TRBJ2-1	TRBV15	CATSRIGQGPYNEQFF	TGTGCCACCAGCAGAATAGGACAGGGCCCCTACAATGAGCAGTTCTTC
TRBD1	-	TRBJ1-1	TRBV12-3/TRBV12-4	CASRPGQGQAFF	TGTGCCAGCAGACCGGGACAGGGACAAGCTTTCTTT
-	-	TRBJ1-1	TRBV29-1	CSGGQRLTEAFF	TGCAGCGGCGGACAGCGTTTGACTGAAGCTTTCTTT
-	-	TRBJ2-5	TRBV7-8	CASSPRGVAQETQYF	TGTGCCAGCAGCCCCCGCGGGGTTGCGCAAGAGACCCAGTACTTC
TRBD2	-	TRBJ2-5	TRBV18	CASSGLAGRYQETQYF	TGTGCCAGCTCGGGACTAGCGGGCCGATACCAAGAGACCCAGTACTTC
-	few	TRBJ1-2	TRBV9	CASSPGTETYGYTF	TGTGCCAGCAGCCCAGGGACGGAGACCTATGGCTACACCTTC
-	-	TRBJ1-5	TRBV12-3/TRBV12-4	CASRIDLPNQPQHF	TGTGCCAGCAGAATAGACCTGCCCAATCAGCCCCAGCATTTT
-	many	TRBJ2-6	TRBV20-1	CSARITRGAGANVLTF	TGCAGTGCTAGAATCACGAGGGGTGCTGGGGCCAACGTCCTGACTTTC
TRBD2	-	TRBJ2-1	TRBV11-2	CASSTGTRNEQFF	TGTGCCAGCAGCACCGGGACTAGGAATGAGCAGTTCTTC
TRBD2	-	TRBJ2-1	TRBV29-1	CSVVTSGKDEQFF	TGCAGCGTTGTAACTAGCGGGAAGGATGAGCAGTTCTTC
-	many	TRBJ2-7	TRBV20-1	CSAREMSGAYEQYF	TGCAGTGCTAGAGAAATGTCGGGCGCCTACGAGCAGTACTTC
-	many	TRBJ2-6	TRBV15	CATSRRDSGANVLTF	TGTGCCACCAGCAGACGGGACTCTGGGGCCAACGTCCTGACTTTC
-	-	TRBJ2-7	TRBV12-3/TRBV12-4	CASSSVGGCDEQYF	TGTGCCAGCAGTTCAGTAGGGGGATGCGACGAGCAGTACTTC
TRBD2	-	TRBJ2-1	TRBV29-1	CSVEWAGGLDNEQFF	TGCAGCGTTGAATGGGCGGGAGGCTTGGACAATGAGCAGTTCTTC
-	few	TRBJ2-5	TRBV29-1	CSADGPGQETQYF	TGCAGCGCCGACGGCCCGGGCCAAGAGACCCAGTACTTC